The 30 T cell receptor beta chains presented below share a single source sample, sequenced in a study of molecular identifiers for immune sequencing clone quantification. A single record per CDR3 protein comes from TCRdb applying MiXCR to the PCR reads. Of about 640,000 distinct CDR3 sequences detected, 15% to 20% appear once; the ten largest clones hold about 0.9%. The specimen was naive CD8+ T cells from blood, with Jurkat cell RNA spiked in. The subset denotes: FACS-sorted CD8+CD4-CCR7+CD45RA+ naive T cells. These receptors originate from a human donor in good health. Some libraries in this study had Jurkat cell RNA spiked in.

The table lists this clonotype with many counts. The rearrangement uses TRBV7-8 and TRBJ2-5, with D unclear. In germline, CDR1 is SGHVS, CDR2 FQNEAQ. CDR3 length equals 16 residues. Trimming stripped 5 bases from V and 1 base from J, with 17 bases between. CDR3 protein: CASSAYGVTIQETQYF. Here the CDR3 DNA reads TGTGCCAGCAGCGCCTACGGAGTTACAATCCAAGAGACCCAGTACTTC.

The rearrangement uses TRBV5-6 and TRBJ1-1, with D possibly matching TRBD1 (5 bases). Trimming stripped 4 bases from V and 1 base from J, with 8 bases between. Germline CDR1 SGHDT, CDR2 YYEEEE. The CDR3 is made up of 13 amino acids. The CDR3 reads CASSAGANTEAFF. CDR3 bases: TGTGCCAGCAGCGCCGGGGCGAACACTGAAGCTTTCTTT.

This clonotype showed up just a few times. The genes are TRBV9 and TRBJ2-2; a weak D match, TRBD2 (7 bases). Trimming shortened V by 0 bases and J by 1 base, and 10 bases separated the two germline ends. The CDR3 has 16 amino acids. CDR1 is SGDLS and CDR2 is YYNGEE in the germline V gene. The CDR3 is CASSVGGGLNTGELFF. CDR3 in DNA: TGTGCCAGCAGCGTAGGCGGGGGCTTGAACACCGGGGAGCTGTTTTTT.

In this sample, this clonotype turned up a few times. This chain joins TRBV7-2 and TRBJ1-2; no clear D. Trimming cost V 3 bases and J 4 bases, with 12 bases left between them. Germline V CDR1 and CDR2: SGHTA, FQGNSA. This CDR3 contains 14 residues. The CDR3 is CASSFDWGIYGYTF. CDR3 DNA: TGTGCCAGCAGCTTTGACTGGGGAATCTATGGCTACACCTTC.

This clonotype showed up many times. This sequence joins TRBV5-6 and TRBJ1-1; 7 bases line up with TRBD1. This CDR3 has 13 amino acids. Germline values: CDR1 SGHDT, CDR2 YYEEEE. V gave up 3 bases and J gave up 5 bases; unmatched junction bases: 4. The CDR3 nucleotides are TGTGCCAGCAGCTGGGGGACAGCTACTGAAGCTTTCTTT. It codes for CASSWGTATEAFF. Together with reference TRBV5-6 and TRBJ1-1, the CDR3 gives the full variable domain: DAGVTQSPTHLIKTRGQQVTLRCSPKSGHDTVSWYQQALGQGPQFIFQYYEEEERQRGNFPDRFSGHQFPNYSSELNVNALLLGDSALYLCASSWGTATEAFFGQGTRLTVV.

The sample holds a few counts of this clonotype. The chain links TRBV19 to TRBJ2-1; TRBD2 might be the D (6 bases). The CDR3 runs to 13 residues. Trimming left V 3 bases short and J 5 bases short, with 8 bases between. CDR1 and CDR2 (germline): LNHDA, SQIVND (reference sequence). The CDR3 loop reads CASSMGLDNEQFF. CDR3 sequence (DNA): TGTGCCAGTAGTATGGGACTCGACAATGAGCAGTTCTTC.

In its sample, this clonotype was seen many times. V is TRBV5-1 and J is TRBJ2-6; D is possibly TRBD2 (5 bases). CDR3 length: 17 residues. Germline lookup yields CDR1 SGHRS and CDR2 YFSETQ. Between the trimmed V and J ends, which lost 4 bases and 0 bases, there was a span of 14 bases. CDR3 amino acids: CASSITPGSSGANVLTF. The CDR3 DNA sequence: TGCGCCAGCAGCATCACCCCTGGGAGCTCTGGGGCCAACGTCCTGACTTTC.

This clonotype appeared many times. The chain recombines TRBV20-1 with TRBJ2-7, with unresolved D. V shed 4 bases and J shed 3 bases, with 10 bases lying between them. The CDR3 totals 12 residues. Germline CDR1 reads DFQATT; CDR2 reads SNEGSKA (reference sequence). In DNA form, the CDR3 reads TGCAGTGCTATATCTTGGGGCTACGAGCAGTACTTC. The encoded protein is CSAISWGYEQYF.

This clonotype was detected only a few times. Given a much more abundant clone one base away, this may be a read error. This chain links TRBV19 with TRBJ1-1; unclear D gene. CDR1 is LNHDA, CDR2 SQIVND, per germline (reference sequence). This CDR3 is built from 14 residues. Here the CDR3 DNA reads TGTGCCAGTAGTATACTAGCGGTGAACACTGAAGCTCTCTTT. Translated: CASSILAVNTEALF.

This clonotype is a singleton in its sample. The chain employs TRBV12-3 or TRBV12-4 and TRBJ1-2, with D unresolved. The V gene lost 2 bases and the J gene lost 3 bases, with 19 bases spanning the gap. The CDR3 consists of 17 residues. CDR3 sequence reads: CASSLRPSLNAYYGYTF. For the CDR3, the DNA is TGTGCCAGCAGTTTACGGCCCAGTCTCAACGCCTACTATGGCTACACCTTC.

This clonotype was recorded a few times. The chain couples TRBV30 to TRBJ2-1, with 8 nucleotides matching TRBD1. The CDR3 sequence is 15 residues long. Trimming cost V 0 bases and J 6 bases; bases outside gene matches: 7. Germline values: CDR1 GTSNPN, CDR2 SVGIG (reference sequence). CDR3 region: CAWSVGDRMTNEQFF. DNA for the CDR3: TGTGCCTGGAGTGTTGGGGACAGGATGACCAATGAGCAGTTCTTC.

This clonotype has at least ten counts. The chain combines TRBV27 with TRBJ2-5; tentative D call: TRBD1 (6 bases). Between the trimmed V and J ends, which lost 6 bases and 2 bases, there was a span of 10 bases. Germline V gene sequence: CDR1 MNHEY, CDR2 SMNVEV (reference sequence). The CDR3 length is 13 residues. In DNA, the CDR3 is TGTGCCAGCAGCCCGACAGGACAAGAGACCCAGTACTTC. Its protein product is CASSPTGQETQYF.

About this clonotype: A much bigger clone sits one base away, suggesting this may be a read error. CDR3: CASSLTNSPLHF. The CDR3 nucleotides read TGTGCCAGCAGTTTGACAAATTCACCCCTCCACTTT. V and J are TRBV27 and TRBJ1-6; D ambiguous. CDR1 MNHEY and CDR2 SMNVEV come from the germline V gene (reference sequence). This CDR3 has 12 amino acids. V dropped 3 bases and J dropped 7 bases, with 4 bases sitting between them.

This clonotype turned up a few times. CDR3 nucleotides: TGTGCCAGCAGCCTCCCCGGACGGCCTTCTGAGCAGTTCTTC. This encodes CASSLPGRPSEQFF. V and J are TRBV7-8 and TRBJ2-1; D ambiguous. CDR1 and CDR2 from the germline V gene are SGHVS and FQNEAQ. V lost 5 bases, J lost 9 bases, and 17 bases lay in between. CDR3 length: 14 residues.

There are a few counts of this clonotype. The chain couples TRBV27 to TRBJ2-1, with TRBD2 matching over 12 bases. From germline, CDR1 is MNHEY and CDR2 SMNVEV (reference sequence). This CDR3 is 15 amino acids long. The J segment lost 8 bases and the V segment lost 0 bases, leaving 2 bases of the junction unmatched. CDR3: CASSLSTSGSDEQFF. The CDR3 nucleotides read TGTGCCAGCAGTTTATCGACTAGCGGGAGTGATGAGCAGTTCTTC.

J is TRBJ1-5 and V is TRBV19; unclear D gene. V lost 3 bases to trimming and J lost 5 bases, with 8 bases between them. The CDR3 is 13 amino acids. CDR1 is LNHDA, CDR2 SQIVND, per germline (reference sequence). The CDR3 loop reads CASSINFYQPQHF. CDR3 bases: TGTGCCAGTAGTATTAACTTTTATCAGCCCCAGCATTTT.

Concerning this clonotype itself: At one end the junction does not follow the germline gene, possibly because of a read error. In nucleotides, the CDR3 is TGTGCCCGCAGTCTAGGGAGAACTGAAGCTTTCTTT. This sequence encodes CARSLGRTEAFF. The gene calls are TRBV12-3 or TRBV12-4 and TRBJ1-1; the D is unclear. The CDR3 totals 12 residues.

This clonotype occurred many times. The chain has TRBV7-9 and TRBJ1-1; D unclear. Germline CDR1 SEHNR, CDR2 FQNEAQ (reference sequence). V lost 1 base and J lost 7, with 10 bases in between. This CDR3 is 13 amino acids long. The CDR3 spells CASSLGVGNEAFF. Here the CDR3 DNA reads TGTGCCAGCAGCTTAGGTGTGGGGAATGAAGCTTTCTTT. Together with reference TRBV7-9 and TRBJ1-1, the CDR3 gives the full variable domain: DTGVSQNPRHKITKRGQNVTFRCDPISEHNRLYWYRQTLGQGPEFLTYFQNEAQLEKSRLLSDRFSAERPKGSFSTLEIQRTEQGDSAMYLCASSLGVGNEAFFGQGTRLTVV.

This clonotype was detected many times. The chain employs TRBV6-5 and TRBJ1-5; D is uncertain. The CDR3 sequence is 14 residues long. The germline V and J ends were trimmed by 6 bases and 1 base, with 10 bases remaining between them. Germline V gene data show CDR1 as MNHEY and CDR2 as SVGAGI. CDR3 residues: CASSRGLSNQPQHF. CDR3 nucleotide sequence: TGTGCCAGCAGCCGCGGACTGAGCAATCAGCCCCAGCATTTT.

This clonotype showed up just a few times. This chain uses TRBV9 with TRBJ2-3; 9 bases map to TRBD2. The germline V gene has CDR1 SGDLS and CDR2 YYNGEE. This CDR3 region has 19 residues. V lost 1 base, J lost 0 bases, and 12 bases stayed unmatched. The CDR3 spells CASSVSLPTSGRSTDTQYF. In DNA, the CDR3 is TGTGCCAGCAGCGTATCCCTACCGACTAGCGGCCGTAGCACAGATACGCAGTATTTT.

In its sample, this clonotype was seen many times. This chain uses TRBV20-1 with TRBJ2-7; 14 bases are a match to TRBD2. Germline V gene lookup returns CDR1 DFQATT and CDR2 SNEGSKA (reference sequence). The CDR3 spans 17 residues. Trimming removed 0 bases from V and 1 base from J; junction bases left unmatched: 5. CDR3 nucleotide sequence: TGCAGTGCTAGAGACCTCGGACTAGCGGGAGGTTCCTACGAGCAGTACTTC. Amino acids: CSARDLGLAGGSYEQYF.

This clonotype occurred many times. The chain links TRBV7-9 to TRBJ2-4; D is ambiguous. The V end was cut by 5 bases, the J end by 0 bases, with 11 bases between. Per germline, CDR1 SEHNR and CDR2 FQNEAQ (reference sequence). The CDR3 is 15 amino acids. The chain's CDR3 is CASSHQTLAKNIQYF. The CDR3 DNA is TGTGCCAGCAGCCACCAGACTTTAGCCAAAAACATTCAGTACTTC.

This clonotype has at least ten counts. The chain uses TRBV6-2 or TRBV6-3 and TRBJ1-1, with D uncertain. V dropped 4 bases and J dropped 3 bases, with 15 bases sitting between them. CDR3 length: 15 amino acids. Germline loops: CDR1 MNHEY, CDR2 SVGEGT. CDR3 protein: CASSFVGTRYTEAFF. The CDR3 DNA reads as TGTGCCAGCAGTTTTGTAGGTACACGATACACTGAAGCTTTCTTT.

On this clonotype: At one end, the junction sequence differs from germline, possibly due to a read error. The gene calls are TRBV12-3 or TRBV12-4 and TRBJ2-3; D is tentatively TRBD1 or TRBD2 (5 bases each). The CDR3 is 19 residues long. The CDR3 nucleotides are TGTGCCGGCAGTTCGAGATGGGGGATTGAGGTAAAAAGCACAGATACGCAGTATTTT. Its translation: CAGSSRWGIEVKSTDTQYF.

The chain employs TRBV19 and TRBJ2-2; 8 positions agree with TRBD1. The CDR3 sequence is 17 residues long. Trimming at V came to 4 bases and at J to 1 base, leaving 8 bases not matched to a gene. Germline V gene lookup returns CDR1 LNHDA and CDR2 SQIVND (reference sequence). The CDR3 here is CASSTWTGWKNTGELFF. The DNA for the CDR3 is TGTGCCAGTAGTACCTGGACAGGGTGGAAGAACACCGGGGAGCTGTTTTTT.

This clonotype was observed a handful of times. The chain carries TRBV19 and TRBJ1-3; TRBD1 agrees at 7 bases. The CDR3 length is 13 residues. The junction had 4 bases not matched to a gene; V was cut back by 8 bases and J by 3 bases. Germline-derived CDR1 and CDR2 are LNHDA and SQIVND (reference sequence). The DNA of the CDR3 is TGTGCCAGTGGACAGGCCGTTGGAAACACCATATATTTT. It specifies CASGQAVGNTIYF. Filled out from reference TRBV19 and TRBJ1-3, the complete variable domain reads DGGITQSPKYLFRKEGQNVTLSCEQNLNHDAMYWYRQDPGQGLRLIYYSQIVNDFQKGDIAEGYSVSREKKESFPLTVTSAQKNPTAFYLCASGQAVGNTIYFGEGSWLTVV.

The table lists this clonotype with many counts. The CDR3 nucleotides are TGTGCCAGCAGTCCAACGGGGGGACGGTCTTTCTTT. It encodes CASSPTGGRSFF. The rearrangement joins TRBV3-1 to TRBJ1-1, with D possibly being TRBD1 (5 bases). Trimming left V 6 bases short and J 12 bases short, with 17 bases between. Germline V gives CDR1 LGHDT, CDR2 YNNKEL (reference sequence). CDR3 size: 12 residues.

On this clonotype itself: A much larger clone differs by one base, so this may be a read error. The CDR3 reads CASNLRENDYEQYF. The CDR3 coding sequence is TGTGCCAGCAACCTCCGGGAGAATGACTACGAGCAGTACTTC. The gene calls are TRBV6-6 and TRBJ2-7, with a tentative D call TRBD2 (6 bases). The germline V gene encodes CDR1 MNHNY and CDR2 SVGAGI (reference sequence). The ends were cut back, 7 bases at V and 3 bases at J, with 16 bases in the middle. This CDR3 has 14 amino acids.

This clonotype was counted once. This may come from a read error, since a much larger clone is one base off. The chain carries TRBV4-3 and TRBJ2-1; TRBD2 might be the D (5 bases). This CDR3 is 13 amino acids long. Trimming shortened V by 1 base and J by 10 bases, and 11 bases separated the two germline ends. Germline CDR1 LGHNA, CDR2 YSLEER. DNA for the CDR3: TGCGCCAGCAGCCAAGGTCGGAGCGGCGAGCAGTTCTTC. Amino acids: CASSQGRSGEQFF.

Concerning this clonotype itself: One junction end does not reproduce the germline sequence, and a read error may be involved. The chain links TRBV4-2 to TRBJ2-1, with D tentatively TRBD1 (7 bases). Germline assignment: CDR1 LGHNA and CDR2 YNFKEQ. CDR3 length: 17 residues. The CDR3 here is CAGSQGFGRGVYNEQFF. The CDR3 nucleotides read TGTGCCGGCAGCCAAGGATTCGGCAGGGGGGTTTACAATGAGCAGTTCTTC.